The clone carrying this TCR beta chain was found a few times. Its matching antigen is unknown. This specimen belongs to a study of response to subunit inactivated influenza vaccine. Whole-study results and caveats: That few new T cells are recruited by each seasonal influenza vaccination was the authors' suggestion.

TCRdb passed the RT-PCR reads through MiXCR, listing each CDR3 protein once. Of some 540,000 distinct CDR3 sequences in the sample, under 25% were seen once. With 6 bases removed from V and 1 base from J, the gap between germline ends came to 12 bases. Germline V gene lookup returns CDR1 DFQATT and CDR2 SNEGSKA (reference sequence). CDR3 size: 14 residues. The data were also submitted as part of a second study, on T cells expressing NK-cell markers. That work contributes: In generating TCR beta cDNA, 5'RACE template switching with UMIs was used. What restricted sorting to alpha-beta TCR T cells in several experiments was an anti-gamma-delta TCR antibody.

The receptor was derived from a man aged 50-59 years who received an inactivated influenza vaccine. The chain has TRBV20-1 and TRBJ1-4, with D uncertain. This specimen consisted of CD4+ T cells sorted from PBMCs, obtained less than 13 days after vaccination. CDR3 nucleotide sequence: TGCAGTGCCGCTGGACCTTTAACTAATGAAAAACTGTTTTTT. This translates into CSAAGPLTNEKLFF.